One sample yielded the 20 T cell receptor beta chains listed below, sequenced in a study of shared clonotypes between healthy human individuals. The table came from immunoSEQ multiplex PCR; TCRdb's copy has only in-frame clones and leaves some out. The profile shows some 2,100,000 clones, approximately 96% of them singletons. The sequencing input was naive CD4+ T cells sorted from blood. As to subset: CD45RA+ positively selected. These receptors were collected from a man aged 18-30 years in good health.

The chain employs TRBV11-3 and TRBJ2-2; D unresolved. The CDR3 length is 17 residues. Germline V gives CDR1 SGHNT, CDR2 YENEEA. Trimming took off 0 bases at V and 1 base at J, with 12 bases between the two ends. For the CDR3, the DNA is TGTGCCAGCAGCTTAGAGTCAAGTAAAGGGAACACCGGGGAGCTGTTTTTT. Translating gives CASSLESSKGNTGELFF.

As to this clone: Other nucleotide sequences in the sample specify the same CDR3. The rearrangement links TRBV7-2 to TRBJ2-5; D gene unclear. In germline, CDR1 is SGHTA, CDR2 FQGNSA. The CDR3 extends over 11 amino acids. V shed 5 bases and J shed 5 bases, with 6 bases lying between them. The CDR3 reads CASSPLETQYF. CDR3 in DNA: TGTGCCAGCAGCCCATTGGAGACCCAGTACTTC.

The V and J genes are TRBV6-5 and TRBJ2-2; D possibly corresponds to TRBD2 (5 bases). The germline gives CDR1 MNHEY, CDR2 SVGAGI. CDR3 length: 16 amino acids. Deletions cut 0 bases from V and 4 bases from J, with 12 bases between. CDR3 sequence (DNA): TGTGCCAGCAGTTACTCGGCGGGTAGGATCACCGGGGAGCTGTTTTTT. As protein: CASSYSAGRITGELFF.

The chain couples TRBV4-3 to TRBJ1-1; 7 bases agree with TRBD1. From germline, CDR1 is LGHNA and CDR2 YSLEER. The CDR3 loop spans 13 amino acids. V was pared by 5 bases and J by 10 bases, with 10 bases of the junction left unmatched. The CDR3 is CASSKTGAEGAFF. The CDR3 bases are TGCGCCAGCAGCAAAACAGGGGCGGAGGGAGCTTTCTTT.

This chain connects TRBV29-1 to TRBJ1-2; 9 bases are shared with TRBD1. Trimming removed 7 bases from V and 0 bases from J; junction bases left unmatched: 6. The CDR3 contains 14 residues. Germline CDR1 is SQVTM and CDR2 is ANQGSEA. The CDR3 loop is CSAQDRGSNYGYTF. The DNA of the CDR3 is TGCAGCGCCCAGGACAGGGGATCTAACTATGGCTACACCTTC. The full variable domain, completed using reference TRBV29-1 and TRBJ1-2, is SAVISQKPSRDICQRGTSLTIQCQVDSQVTMMFWYRQQPGQSLTLIATANQGSEATYESGFVIDKFPISRPNLTFSTLTVSNMSPEDSSIYLCSAQDRGSNYGYTFGSGTRLTVV.

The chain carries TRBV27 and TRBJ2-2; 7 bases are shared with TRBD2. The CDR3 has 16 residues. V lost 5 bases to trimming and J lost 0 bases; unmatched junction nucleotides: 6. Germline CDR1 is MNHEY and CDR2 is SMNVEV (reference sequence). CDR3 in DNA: TGTGCCAGCAGTCCTAGACTAGCCCCGAACACCGGGGAGCTGTTTTTT. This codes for CASSPRLAPNTGELFF.

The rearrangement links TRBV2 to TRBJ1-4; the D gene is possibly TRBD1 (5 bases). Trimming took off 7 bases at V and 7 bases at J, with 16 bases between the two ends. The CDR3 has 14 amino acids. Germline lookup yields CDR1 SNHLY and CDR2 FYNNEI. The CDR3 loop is CASTSGTEIEKLFF. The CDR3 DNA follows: TGTGCCAGCACATCCGGGACGGAAATTGAAAAACTGTTTTTT.

CDR3 protein: CASSPSSGPPRYEQYF. In nucleotides, the CDR3 is TGCGCCAGCAGCCCCTCTTCCGGGCCCCCCCGCTACGAGCAGTACTTC. The genes are TRBV5-1 and TRBJ2-7; D is unresolved. Trimming took off 4 bases at V and 3 bases at J, with 20 bases between the two ends. CDR1 SGHRS and CDR2 YFSETQ come from the germline V gene. The CDR3 runs 16 residues.

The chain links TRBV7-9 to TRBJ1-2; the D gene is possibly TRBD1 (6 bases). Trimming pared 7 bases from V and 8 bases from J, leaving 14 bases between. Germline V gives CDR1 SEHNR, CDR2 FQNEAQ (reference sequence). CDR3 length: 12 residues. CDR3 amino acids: CASTRGGNGYTF. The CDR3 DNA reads TGTGCCAGCACCAGGGGAGGGAACGGCTACACCTTC.

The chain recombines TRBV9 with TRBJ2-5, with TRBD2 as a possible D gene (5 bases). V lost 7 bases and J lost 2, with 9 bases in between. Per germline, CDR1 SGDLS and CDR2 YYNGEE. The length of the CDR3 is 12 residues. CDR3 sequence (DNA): TGTGCCAGCTCTCCGGGGCAAGAGACCCAGTACTTC. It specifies CASSPGQETQYF.

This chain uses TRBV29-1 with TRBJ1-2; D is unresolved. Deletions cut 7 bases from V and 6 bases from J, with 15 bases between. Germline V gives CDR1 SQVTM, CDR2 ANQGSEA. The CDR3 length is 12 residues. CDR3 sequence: CSADPQIHGYTF. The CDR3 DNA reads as TGCAGCGCCGATCCACAAATTCATGGCTACACCTTC.

CDR3: CASSSSWDSKTQYF. The CDR3 nucleotides read TGTGCCAGCAGTTCTTCCTGGGACAGCAAGACCCAGTACTTC. The chain uses TRBV6-5 and TRBJ2-5, with TRBD1 identical over 7 bases. The V gene end was trimmed by 4 bases and the J gene end by 6 bases; junction bases not matched to a gene: 8. Germline V gives CDR1 MNHEY, CDR2 SVGAGI. The CDR3 totals 14 residues.

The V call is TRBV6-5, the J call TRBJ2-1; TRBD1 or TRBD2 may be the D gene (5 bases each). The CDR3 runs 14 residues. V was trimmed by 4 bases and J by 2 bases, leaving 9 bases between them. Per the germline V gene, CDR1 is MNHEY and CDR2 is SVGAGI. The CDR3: CASSFGTAYNEQFF. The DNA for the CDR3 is TGTGCCAGCAGTTTTGGGACCGCCTACAATGAGCAGTTCTTC.

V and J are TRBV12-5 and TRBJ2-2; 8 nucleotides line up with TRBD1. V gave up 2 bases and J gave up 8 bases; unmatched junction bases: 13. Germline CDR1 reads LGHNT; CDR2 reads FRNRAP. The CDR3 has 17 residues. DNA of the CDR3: TGTGCTAGTGGTTTGCCACCCGGACAGGGAAAGGTAGGGGAGCTGTTTTTT. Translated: CASGLPPGQGKVGELFF.

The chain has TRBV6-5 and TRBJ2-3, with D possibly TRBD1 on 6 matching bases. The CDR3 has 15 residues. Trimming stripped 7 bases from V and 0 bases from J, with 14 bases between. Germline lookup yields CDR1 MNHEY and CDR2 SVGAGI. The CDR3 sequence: CASTAGTTSTDTQYF. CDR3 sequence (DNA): TGTGCCAGCACTGCCGGGACAACCAGCACAGATACGCAGTATTTT.

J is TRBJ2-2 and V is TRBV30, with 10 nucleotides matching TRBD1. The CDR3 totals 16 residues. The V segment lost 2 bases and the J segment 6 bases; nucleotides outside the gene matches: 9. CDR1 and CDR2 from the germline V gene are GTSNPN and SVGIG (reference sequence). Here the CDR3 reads CAWSPGTGALAGELFF. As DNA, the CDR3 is TGTGCCTGGAGTCCTGGGACAGGGGCCTTGGCCGGGGAGCTGTTTTTT.

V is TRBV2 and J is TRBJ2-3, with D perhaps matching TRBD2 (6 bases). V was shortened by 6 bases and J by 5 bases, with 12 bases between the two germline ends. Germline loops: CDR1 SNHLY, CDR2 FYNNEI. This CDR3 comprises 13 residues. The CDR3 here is CASRAGYIDTQYF. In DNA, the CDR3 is TGTGCCAGCAGGGCGGGATATATAGATACGCAGTATTTT.

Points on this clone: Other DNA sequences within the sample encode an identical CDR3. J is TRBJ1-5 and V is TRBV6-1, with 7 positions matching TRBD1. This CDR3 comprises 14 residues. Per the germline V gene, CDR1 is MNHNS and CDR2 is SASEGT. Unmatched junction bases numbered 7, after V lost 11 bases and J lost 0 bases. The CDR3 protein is CASTRDSSNQPQHF. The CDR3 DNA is TGTGCCTCAACAAGGGACAGTAGCAATCAGCCCCAGCATTTT.

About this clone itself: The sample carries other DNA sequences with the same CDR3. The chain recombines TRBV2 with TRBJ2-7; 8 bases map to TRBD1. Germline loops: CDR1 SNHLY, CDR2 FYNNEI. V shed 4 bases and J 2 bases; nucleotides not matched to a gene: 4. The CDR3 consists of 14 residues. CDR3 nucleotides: TGTGCCAGCAGTGGTGGACAGGGCCCCTACGAGCAGTACTTC. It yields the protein CASSGGQGPYEQYF.

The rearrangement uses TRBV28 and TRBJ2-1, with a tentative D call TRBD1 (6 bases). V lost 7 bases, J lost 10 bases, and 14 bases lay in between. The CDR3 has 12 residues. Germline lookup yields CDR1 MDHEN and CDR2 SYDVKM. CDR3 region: CASMRGMREQFF. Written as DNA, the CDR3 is TGTGCCAGCATGAGGGGGATGAGAGAGCAGTTCTTC.